This T cell receptor beta chain is from a study of molecular identifiers for immune sequencing clone quantification. Findings of the study overall: Barcode sharing among identical TCR molecules could make large clones appear smaller. Researchers reportedly could pick up spiked Jurkat TCR RNA from one cell mixed into one million naive cells.

TCRdb passed the PCR reads through MiXCR, listing each CDR3 protein once. The sample lists more than 450,000 distinct CDR3 sequences, about a quarter occurring once. As regards this clonotype: No antigen is known for it.

Germline loops: CDR1 LNHDA, CDR2 SQIVND (reference sequence). The CDR3 has 14 residues. Trimming took 4 bases from V and 1 from J, leaving 7 bases between them. The TCR was taken from a human donor in good health. Some libraries in this study had Jurkat cell RNA spiked in. The gene calls are TRBV19 and TRBJ2-2; D might be TRBD1 (6 bases). The sample comprised naive CD8+ T cells from blood, with Jurkat cell RNA spiked in. Sample subset: FACS-sorted CD8+CD4-CCR7+CD45RA+ naive T cells. CDR3 loop: CASSTTGNTGELFF. The CDR3 region has the DNA TGTGCCAGTAGTACGACAGGGAACACCGGGGAGCTGTTTTTT.